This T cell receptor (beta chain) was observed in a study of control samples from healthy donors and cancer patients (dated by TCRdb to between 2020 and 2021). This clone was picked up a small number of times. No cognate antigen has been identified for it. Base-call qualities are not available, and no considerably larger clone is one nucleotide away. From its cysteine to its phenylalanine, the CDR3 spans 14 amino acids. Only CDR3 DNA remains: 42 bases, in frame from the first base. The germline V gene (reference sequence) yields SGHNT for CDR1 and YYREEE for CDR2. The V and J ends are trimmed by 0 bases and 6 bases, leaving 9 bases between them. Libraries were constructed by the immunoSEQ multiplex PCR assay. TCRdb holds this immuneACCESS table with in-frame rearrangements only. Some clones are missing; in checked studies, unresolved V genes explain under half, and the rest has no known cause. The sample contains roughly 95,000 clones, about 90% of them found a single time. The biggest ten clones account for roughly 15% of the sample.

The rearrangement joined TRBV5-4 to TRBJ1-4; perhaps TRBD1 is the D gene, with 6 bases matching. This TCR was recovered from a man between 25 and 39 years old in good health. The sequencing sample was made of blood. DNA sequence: TGTGCCAGCAGCTTGGCAGGGGCCGATGAAAAACTGTTTTTT. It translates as CASSLAGADEKLFF.